What follows are 18 T cell receptor beta chains derived from one specimen sequenced in a study of T cell clones after liver transplantation. Data came from immunoSEQ multiplex PCR; TCRdb stores just in-frame clones and leaves some out. The top ten hold about 15% of the sample, which has some 59,000 clones, over 70% seen once. The sequences come from CD4+ T cells from blood, collected before liver transplant. These receptors were obtained from a human donor who received a liver transplant.

This clone was detected only a few times. J is TRBJ1-1 and V is TRBV20-1; D remains ambiguous. Germline CDR1 reads DFQATT; CDR2 reads SNEGSKA (reference sequence). The CDR3 has 9 residues. This chain's CDR3 is CRPGTEAFF. The DNA of the CDR3 is TGCAGGCCGGGCACTGAAGCTTTCTTT.

This clone was seen just once. The CDR3 is CASSLTPGIRGEQYF. The CDR3 nucleotides read TGTGCCAGCAGCTTAACCCCCGGCATTAGGGGTGAGCAGTATTTT. The chain links TRBV7-3 to TRBJ2-3; D perhaps matches TRBD1 (5 bases). Germline-derived CDR1 and CDR2 are SGHTA and FQGTGA. This CDR3 contains 15 residues. Trimming stripped 0 bases from V and 11 bases from J, with 18 bases between.

In its sample, this clone was seen once. The chain links TRBV19 to TRBJ2-7; D may be TRBD1 (6 bases). The germline V gene has CDR1 LNHDA and CDR2 SQIVND (reference sequence). The V and J ends lost 1 base and 6 bases respectively, with 13 bases between them. The CDR3 has 14 residues. This CDR3 is CASSIVWTAAEQYF. In DNA, the CDR3 is TGTGCCAGTAGTATAGTCTGGACAGCGGCCGAGCAGTACTTC. The complete variable domain, with remaining parts taken from reference TRBV19 and TRBJ2-7, reads DGGITQSPKYLFRKEGQNVTLSCEQNLNHDAMYWYRQDPGQGLRLIYYSQIVNDFQKGDIAEGYSVSREKKESFPLTVTSAQKNPTAFYLCASSIVWTAAEQYFGPGTRLTVT.

This clone has a single count. The CDR3 DNA is TGTGCCATCAGTGACAAGGGACAGGTTTTATTTCAGCCCCAGCATTTT. Its translation: CAISDKGQVLFQPQHF. This chain connects TRBV10-3 to TRBJ1-5; 8 bases match TRBD1. Trimming removed 3 bases from V and 6 bases from J; junction bases left unmatched: 10. CDR3 length equals 16 residues. CDR1 ENHRY and CDR2 SYGVKD come from the germline V gene.

The V gene is TRBV5-1, the J gene TRBJ2-3, with 8 bases fitting TRBD2. V trimming: 3 bases; J trimming: 3 bases; junction bases outside the gene matches: 9. This CDR3 contains 16 residues. Germline CDR1 SGHRS, CDR2 YFSETQ. CDR3 DNA sequence: TGCGCCAGCAGCTCCTTGTGGAGCGGGGGTACAGATACGCAGTATTTT. Residues: CASSSLWSGGTDTQYF.

This clone showed up just a few times. The chain uses TRBV11-2 and TRBJ2-1, with 13 bases lining up with TRBD2. Germline V lookup: CDR1 SGHAT, CDR2 FQNNGV. The CDR3 is made up of 17 amino acids. The ends lost 4 bases at V and 10 bases at J; junction bases unmatched: 13. This chain's CDR3 is CASSSGGTSGGAGEQFF. DNA of the CDR3: TGTGCCAGCAGCTCCGGAGGTACTAGCGGGGGGGCTGGGGAGCAGTTCTTC.

A single count supports this clone. This chain uses TRBV2 with TRBJ1-6, with 8 bases matching TRBD1. The V gene's germline CDR1 is SNHLY and CDR2 FYNNEI. The CDR3 covers 14 residues. With 7 bases clipped from V and 9 bases from J, the junction kept 8 bases outside the gene matches. The CDR3 DNA reads as TGTGCCAGCATTCAGGACAGGGTTAGTTCACCCCTCCACTTT. Translation gives CASIQDRVSSPLHF.

This clone was observed a few times. This chain connects TRBV27 to TRBJ1-1, with a possible D match to TRBD1 (5 bases). This CDR3 contains 17 residues. The germline CDR1 and CDR2 sequences are MNHEY and SMNVEV (reference sequence). The germline V and J ends were trimmed by 6 bases and 0 bases, with 20 bases remaining between them. The CDR3 DNA sequence: TGTGCCAGCAGCTTAGACAGCCGTTCAAGTATGAACACTGAAGCTTTCTTT. It codes for CASSLDSRSSMNTEAFF.

The chain combines TRBV13 with TRBJ2-1; a weak D match, TRBD2 (5 bases). The length of the CDR3 is 15 residues. The V end was cut by 7 bases, the J end by 4 bases, with 17 bases between. The germline V gene has CDR1 PRHDT and CDR2 FYEKMQ (reference sequence). CDR3 nucleotides: TGTGCCAGCACGCCAACCGGAGGTCAGTACAATGAGCAGTTCTTC. The encoded protein is CASTPTGGQYNEQFF.

This clone turned up a few times. CDR3 protein: CATSGTVQETQYF. The DNA for the CDR3 is TGTGCCACTTCCGGGACAGTCCAAGAGACCCAGTACTTC. V and J are TRBV19 and TRBJ2-5; TRBD1 matches at 7 bases. The CDR3 is 13 residues long. V was pared by 10 bases and J by 1 base, with 6 bases of the junction left unmatched. The germline CDR1 and CDR2 sequences are LNHDA and SQIVND (reference sequence). The complete variable domain, with remaining parts taken from reference TRBV19 and TRBJ2-5, reads DGGITQSPKYLFRKEGQNVTLSCEQNLNHDAMYWYRQDPGQGLRLIYYSQIVNDFQKGDIAEGYSVSREKKESFPLTVTSAQKNPTAFYLCATSGTVQETQYFGPGTRLLVL.

CDR3 coding DNA: TGTGCCAGTACCGCGCAGGGTGGCAGCCAAGAGACCCAGTACTTC. Translating gives CASTAQGGSQETQYF. The rearrangement links TRBV19 to TRBJ2-5; perhaps TRBD1 as D (5 bases). V was clipped by 7 bases and J by 1 base, with 16 bases between them. This CDR3 has 15 amino acids. The germline V gene encodes CDR1 LNHDA and CDR2 SQIVND (reference sequence).

The chain recombines TRBV19 with TRBJ2-7; D might be TRBD1 (6 bases). The CDR3 is made up of 14 amino acids. V was shortened by 2 bases and J by 3 bases, with 11 bases between the two germline ends. The germline V gene encodes CDR1 LNHDA and CDR2 SQIVND (reference sequence). CDR3 loop: CASSIKEQGYEQYF. The CDR3, as DNA: TGTGCCAGTAGTATAAAAGAACAGGGCTACGAGCAGTACTTC.

This chain links TRBV4-1 with TRBJ2-5, with a possible D match to TRBD2 (5 bases). Germline CDR1 reads MGHRA; CDR2 reads YSYEKL. The CDR3 is 13 amino acids. The ends were cut back, 1 base at V and 7 bases at J, with 10 bases in the middle. The CDR3 DNA reads as TGCGCCAGCAGCCAAGTGGCCGAGGGGACCCAGTACTTC. It encodes CASSQVAEGTQYF.

Worth noting for this clone: The sample has other DNA sequences that encode this CDR3 too. V is TRBV5-1 and J is TRBJ2-5, with D possibly TRBD1 on 6 matching bases. CDR1 is SGHRS and CDR2 is YFSETQ in the germline V gene. This CDR3 contains 15 residues. V gave up 0 bases and J gave up 1 base, with 10 bases separating them. The CDR3 nucleotides are TGCGCCAGCAGCTTGGGAGGGGGAACCCAAGAGACCCAGTACTTC. Protein sequence: CASSLGGGTQETQYF.

The V and J genes are TRBV25-1 and TRBJ1-4, with D tentatively TRBD1 (6 bases). There are 18 residues in the CDR3. Germline lookup yields CDR1 MGHDK and CDR2 SYGVNS. V dropped 0 bases and J dropped 4 bases, with 18 bases sitting between them. Here the CDR3 DNA reads TGTGCCAGCAGTGAATATGGGCAGGGAGGGGGACTTAATGAAAAACTGTTTTTT. This sequence encodes CASSEYGQGGGLNEKLFF.

This sequence joins TRBV5-6 and TRBJ1-3; the match to TRBD1 covers 7 bases. Germline CDR1 and CDR2: SGHDT and YYEEEE. The CDR3 loop spans 16 amino acids. Trimming cost V 2 bases and J 4 bases; bases outside gene matches: 9. The CDR3, as DNA: TGTGCCAGCAGCTTCCTAGCGACAGGGTTCGGAAACACCATATATTTT. Its translation is CASSFLATGFGNTIYF.

This clone was seen once. This chain connects TRBV2 to TRBJ1-5, with D perhaps matching TRBD1 (5 bases). The CDR3 runs 15 residues. Trimming left V 5 bases short and J 9 bases short, with 20 bases between. Germline CDR1 is SNHLY and CDR2 is FYNNEI. This chain's CDR3 is CASSKDRTGGWPQHF. CDR3 nucleotide sequence: TGTGCCAGCAGTAAAGACCGGACTGGGGGGTGGCCCCAGCATTTT.

At least ten counts were recorded for this clone. The chain recombines TRBV5-4 with TRBJ2-3; 10 bases align to TRBD2. CDR3 length: 17 residues. Germline trimming cut 0 bases from V and 5 bases from J; bases unmatched to any gene: 9. CDR1 SGHNT and CDR2 YYREEE come from the germline V gene (reference sequence). CDR3 in DNA: TGTGCCAGCAGCTTGGCGGGGAGCGGGGGGGCCCAAGATACGCAGTATTTT. Its protein is CASSLAGSGGAQDTQYF.